These 17 T cell receptor beta chains came from one sample sequenced in a study of Ad26.COV2.S vaccination and SARS-CoV-2 variants. As for treatment: around 19 received Ad26.COV2.S at low or high dose, single or two shots; five or six received placebo; per-sample allocation not given. The investigators took samples on day 63 after the first vaccine or placebo injection. The protocol was immunoSEQ multiplex PCR, while the TCRdb copy is restricted to in-frame clones and leaves out a portion. The data contain some 340,000 clones, about 86% of them singletons. Sequencing was performed on peripheral blood, taken in a trial of Ad26.COV2.S vaccine versus placebo. Receptors originate from a person aged 18 to 59 who received the Ad26.COV2.S COVID-19 vaccine or a placebo.

In the case of this clone: This CDR3 is also generated by other DNA sequences in the sample. The rearrangement uses TRBV19 and TRBJ2-2; D unresolved. The germline gives CDR1 LNHDA, CDR2 SQIVND (reference sequence). V shed 8 bases and J shed 1 base, with 11 bases lying between them. The CDR3 loop spans 14 amino acids. CDR3 bases: TGTGCCAGTCGAACGGGCGGGAACACCGGGGAGCTGTTTTTT. Protein product: CASRTGGNTGELFF.

The chain joins TRBV15 to TRBJ1-3, with no clear D. V gave up 0 bases and J gave up 0 bases, with 24 bases separating them. Germline-derived CDR1 and CDR2 are LNHNV and YYDKDF (reference sequence). The CDR3 covers 21 residues. CDR3 bases: TGTGCCACCAGCAGAGATCTGGCGGGCACGGAAACGCGTTTCTCTGGAAACACCATATATTTT. Its protein product is CATSRDLAGTETRFSGNTIYF. The entire variable domain, with the rest obtained from reference TRBV15 and TRBJ1-3, is as follows: DAMVIQNPRYQVTQFGKPVTLSCSQTLNHNVMYWYQQKSSQAPKLLFHYYDKDFNNEADTPDNFQSRRPNTSFCFLDIRSPGLGDTAMYLCATSRDLAGTETRFSGNTIYFGEGSWLTVV.

In DNA, the CDR3 is TGTGCCAGCAGCTTGGGTCTGGGTGCAACTAATGAAAAACTGTTTTTT. As protein: CASSLGLGATNEKLFF. The chain recombines TRBV5-8 with TRBJ1-4; D unresolved. Trimming removed 0 bases from V and 0 bases from J, with 9 bases in between. The germline V gene encodes CDR1 SGHTS and CDR2 YDEGEE. The CDR3 runs to 16 residues.

The chain links TRBV3-1 (or the pseudogene TRBV3-2) to TRBJ2-5; possible D gene TRBD2, 5 bases. This CDR3 is built from 14 residues. The germline V gene encodes CDR1 LGHDT and CDR2 YNNKEL (reference sequence). V was cut by 4 bases and J by 1 base, with 10 bases left in between. CDR3 DNA: TGTGCCAGCAGCCGGCGGGTATTCCAAGAGACCCAGTACTTC. Translation gives CASSRRVFQETQYF.

This rearrangement joins TRBV6-2 or TRBV6-3 to TRBJ2-1; possible D gene TRBD2, 5 bases. This CDR3 comprises 14 residues. V gave up 4 bases and J gave up 9 bases, with 16 bases separating them. The germline V gene has CDR1 MNHEY and CDR2 SVGEGT. CDR3 DNA sequence: TGTGCCAGCAGTTCCACGAGAGGGTTCAGTGAGCAGTTCTTC. It encodes CASSSTRGFSEQFF.

The V call is TRBV4-3, the J call TRBJ2-2; a weak D match, TRBD1 (7 bases). The V gene lost 3 bases and the J gene lost 4 bases, with 15 bases spanning the gap. The CDR3 consists of 16 residues. CDR1 is LGHNA, CDR2 YSLEER, per germline. The CDR3 coding sequence is TGCGCCAGCAGCCAGGGTGGAGGGGGCAGCACCGGGGAGCTGTTTTTT. Translated, it gives CASSQGGGGSTGELFF.

The chain carries TRBV10-3 and TRBJ2-7; D tentatively reads TRBD1 or TRBD2 (7 bases each). V lost 11 bases, J lost 6 bases, and 26 bases lay in between. CDR3 length: 15 amino acids. Germline V gene data show CDR1 as ENHRY and CDR2 as SYGVKD. The CDR3 DNA sequence: TGTGCCTCCCAGCCGAGCGGGACAGCGGATGGCGAGCAGTACTTC. Its translation is CASQPSGTADGEQYF.

V usage is TRBV27 and J usage is TRBJ2-7; D might be TRBD1 (5 bases). The CDR3 is 14 residues long. The ends were cut back, 2 bases at V and 6 bases at J, with 14 bases in the middle. Germline V gene data show CDR1 as MNHEY and CDR2 as SMNVEV (reference sequence). CDR3 sequence: CASSLGPGFSEQYF. The DNA of the CDR3 is TGTGCCAGCAGTTTAGGTCCAGGGTTTAGCGAGCAGTACTTC.

The rearrangement joins TRBV5-1 to TRBJ2-1, with 13 bases fitting TRBD2. Germline assignment: CDR1 SGHRS and CDR2 YFSETQ. This CDR3 spans 16 amino acids. J lost 2 bases, V lost 4 bases, and 3 bases had no gene match. The CDR3 coding sequence is TGCGCCAGCAGCCCCGGACTAGCGGGGGCCTACAATGAGCAGTTCTTC. It encodes CASSPGLAGAYNEQFF. Together with reference TRBV5-1 and TRBJ2-1, the CDR3 gives the full variable domain: KAGVTQTPRYLIKTRGQQVTLSCSPISGHRSVSWYQQTPGQGLQFLFEYFSETQRNKGNFPGRFSGRQFSNSRSEMNVSTLELGDSALYLCASSPGLAGAYNEQFFGPGTRLTVL.

This rearrangement joins TRBV6-5 to TRBJ2-2; TRBD2 matches 10 bases. Germline values: CDR1 MNHEY, CDR2 SVGAGI. The V gene end was trimmed by 6 bases and the J gene end by 1 base; junction bases not matched to a gene: 2. The CDR3 has 15 amino acids. The CDR3 region is CASRRTSGNTGELFF. CDR3 DNA sequence: TGTGCCAGCAGAAGGACTAGCGGGAACACCGGGGAGCTGTTTTTT.

The V call is TRBV6-5, the J call TRBJ2-7; 9 nucleotides match TRBD1. The germline V gene has CDR1 MNHEY and CDR2 SVGAGI. V was clipped by 6 bases and J by 6 bases; unmatched bases: 9. The CDR3 has 14 residues. The CDR3 protein is CASRTGTGSTEQYF. CDR3 bases: TGTGCCAGCAGGACCGGGACAGGGTCGACCGAGCAGTACTTC.

This clone appeared once. The rearrangement uses TRBV19 and TRBJ2-3; D gene ambiguous. V was clipped by 5 bases and J by 0 bases, with 6 bases between them. Germline assignment: CDR1 LNHDA and CDR2 SQIVND (reference sequence). This CDR3 is built from 13 residues. CDR3 bases: TGTGCCAGTAGTCCCGATAGCACAGATACGCAGTATTTT. It translates to CASSPDSTDTQYF.

The V call is TRBV18, the J call TRBJ2-7, with a possible D match to TRBD1 (5 bases). The V gene lost 3 bases and the J gene lost 5 bases, with 14 bases spanning the gap. The germline gives CDR1 KGHSH, CDR2 LQKENI. This CDR3 spans 14 amino acids. The CDR3 is CASSPWGWGDEQYF. CDR3 bases: TGTGCCAGCTCACCTTGGGGCTGGGGTGACGAGCAGTACTTC.

The chain couples TRBV30 to TRBJ1-5; D may be TRBD1 (5 bases). Germline V gene data show CDR1 as GTSNPN and CDR2 as SVGIG (reference sequence). CDR3 length: 14 residues. Trimming removed 3 bases at V and 2 bases at J, with 11 bases between. The CDR3 is CAWRVAGRNQPQHF. CDR3 bases: TGTGCCTGGAGGGTAGCGGGGCGCAATCAGCCCCAGCATTTT.

The chain joins TRBV7-8 to TRBJ1-5; D possibly corresponds to TRBD1 (5 bases). This CDR3 has 13 residues. Trimming removed 4 bases at V and 2 bases at J, with 6 bases between. Germline V lookup: CDR1 SGHVS, CDR2 FQNEAQ. The CDR3 bases are TGTGCCAGCAGCTGGGACCGCAATCAGCCCCAGCATTTT. It codes for CASSWDRNQPQHF.

The chain joins TRBV6-5 to TRBJ1-1; no clear D. Germline assignment: CDR1 MNHEY and CDR2 SVGAGI. Trimming took 6 bases from V and 1 from J, leaving 15 bases between them. This CDR3 comprises 15 residues. The CDR3 protein is CASSQKVWGNTEAFF. The CDR3 bases are TGTGCCAGCAGCCAGAAGGTTTGGGGGAACACTGAAGCTTTCTTT.

The V call is TRBV10-3, the J call TRBJ2-3, with D hard to call. Germline loops: CDR1 ENHRY, CDR2 SYGVKD. Trimming shortened V by 2 bases and J by 3 bases, and 9 bases separated the two germline ends. The CDR3 is 14 residues long. The chain's CDR3 is CAISEGLRTDTQYF. The CDR3 DNA reads TGTGCCATCAGTGAGGGATTGAGAACAGATACGCAGTATTTT.